The 29 T cell receptor beta chains reported below all come from one sample, sequenced in a study of T cell responses to AZD1222 COVID-19 vaccine. Measured with immunoSEQ multiplex PCR; TCRdb has only the in-frame clones, and not every one. The data hold 90,000 to 120,000 clones, with about 93% observed a single time. This material consisted of peripheral blood, taken on day 0 of AZD1222 vaccination. The source is an adult in good health.

V usage is TRBV4-3 and J usage is TRBJ1-3; D perhaps matches TRBD1 (6 bases). V lost 0 bases to trimming and J lost 0 bases, with 12 bases between them. The germline V gene encodes CDR1 LGHNA and CDR2 YSLEER. CDR3 length equals 17 residues. The CDR3 reads CASSQDFSGDSGNTIYF. The CDR3 bases are TGCGCCAGCAGCCAAGATTTTTCAGGGGACTCTGGAAACACCATATATTTT.

In this sample, this clone turned up a few times. V usage is TRBV5-1 and J usage is TRBJ1-6; D is uncertain. The CDR3 has 15 amino acids. Germline assignment: CDR1 SGHRS and CDR2 YFSETQ. The ends were cut back, 0 bases at V and 0 bases at J, with 4 bases in the middle. CDR3 loop: CASSLEPSYNSPLHF. The CDR3 bases are TGCGCCAGCAGCTTGGAACCCTCCTATAATTCACCCCTCCACTTT.

CDR3 sequence: CASSQVAGNTEAFF. The CDR3 DNA sequence: TGCGCCAGCAGCCAAGTGGCCGGGAACACTGAAGCTTTCTTT. The chain couples TRBV4-1 to TRBJ1-1; D not certain. Per germline, CDR1 MGHRA and CDR2 YSYEKL. V dropped 1 base and J dropped 1 base, with 7 bases sitting between them. The CDR3 covers 14 residues.

The chain couples TRBV18 to TRBJ2-7; D unclear. The length of the CDR3 is 13 residues. The V gene lost 2 bases and the J gene lost 7 bases, with 12 bases spanning the gap. Germline V lookup: CDR1 KGHSH, CDR2 LQKENI. The CDR3: CASSPSNPWEQYF. CDR3 nucleotide sequence: TGTGCCAGCTCACCAAGTAACCCCTGGGAGCAGTACTTC.

The table lists this clone with a count of one. The chain carries TRBV29-1 and TRBJ2-2, with D possibly being TRBD2 (5 bases). CDR3 length: 13 amino acids. The V gene's germline CDR1 is SQVTM and CDR2 ANQGSEA. V shed 6 bases and J shed 7 bases, with 15 bases lying between them. CDR3: CSVVRAGVGELFF. The CDR3 nucleotides are TGCAGCGTCGTCCGGGCGGGCGTCGGGGAGCTGTTTTTT.

The chain is built from TRBV9 and TRBJ1-2; 7 bases align to TRBD1. Germline loops: CDR1 SGDLS, CDR2 YYNGEE. The length of the CDR3 is 14 residues. After removal of 5 bases from V and 4 bases from J, the junction contained 8 bases not matched to a gene. The CDR3 loop reads CASSESQGGYGYTF. DNA of the CDR3: TGTGCCAGCAGTGAAAGTCAGGGGGGCTATGGCTACACCTTC.

The genes are TRBV6-1 and TRBJ1-1, with no clear D. CDR3 length equals 13 residues. Germline CDR1 and CDR2: MNHNS and SASEGT. V was cut by 2 bases and J by 4 bases, with 8 bases left in between. Here the CDR3 reads CASSESLTTEAFF. Here the CDR3 DNA reads TGTGCCAGCAGTGAATCTCTTACCACTGAAGCTTTCTTT.

The genes are TRBV23-1 and TRBJ1-2; the D gene is possibly TRBD1 (6 bases). TRBV23-1 qualifies as an ORF whose function is uncertain. With 4 bases removed from V and 8 bases from J, the gap between germline ends came to 14 bases. The CDR3 has 13 amino acids. The CDR3 is CASSPHRVGGYTF. CDR3 nucleotide sequence: TGCGCCAGCAGTCCACACAGGGTAGGGGGCTACACCTTC.

The chain employs TRBV6-2 or TRBV6-3 and TRBJ1-1; 7 bases match TRBD1. V was pared by 2 bases and J by 7 bases, with 7 bases of the junction left unmatched. Germline values: CDR1 MNHEY, CDR2 SVGEGT. CDR3 size: 14 residues. As DNA, the CDR3 is TGTGCCAGCAGTTACCGTCAGGGGGGGAGTGAAGCTTTCTTT. Translated: CASSYRQGGSEAFF.

The chain is built from TRBV6-6 and TRBJ1-3; D not certain. Germline V gene lookup returns CDR1 MNHNY and CDR2 SVGAGI (reference sequence). There are 16 residues in the CDR3. V was cut by 2 bases and J by 0 bases, with 11 bases left in between. CDR3 sequence: CASSYAAASSGNTIYF. The CDR3 bases are TGTGCCAGCAGTTACGCGGCCGCAAGCTCTGGAAACACCATATATTTT.

The chain has TRBV28 and TRBJ2-3; D remains ambiguous. Germline CDR1 reads MDHEN; CDR2 reads SYDVKM. The CDR3 is 13 residues long. Trimming removed 11 bases from V and 0 bases from J, with 12 bases in between. The CDR3 here is CACKDGSTDTQYF. CDR3 DNA sequence: TGTGCCTGCAAAGACGGTAGCACAGATACGCAGTATTTT.

The chain couples TRBV27 to TRBJ2-6, with unresolved D. The CDR3 extends over 14 amino acids. Deletions cut 6 bases from V and 0 bases from J, with 6 bases between. Germline loops: CDR1 MNHEY, CDR2 SMNVEV (reference sequence). The CDR3 is CASRGISGANVLTF. CDR3 bases: TGTGCCAGCAGGGGGATCTCTGGGGCCAACGTCCTGACTTTC.

The genes are TRBV13 and TRBJ2-7, with a possible D match to TRBD1 (5 bases). The CDR3 runs 14 residues. Germline V gives CDR1 PRHDT, CDR2 FYEKMQ (reference sequence). Trimming removed 2 bases from V and 3 bases from J, with 11 bases in between. Here the CDR3 DNA reads TGTGCCAGCAGCTTACAGGGTGCTGGCTACGAGCAGTACTTC. Its translation: CASSLQGAGYEQYF.

The gene calls are TRBV11-1 and TRBJ1-2; D gene ambiguous. The germline CDR1 and CDR2 sequences are SGHAT and FQDESV (reference sequence). The CDR3 loop spans 13 amino acids. The germline V and J ends were trimmed by 5 bases and 0 bases, with 7 bases remaining between them. The CDR3 loop reads CASSRESNYGYTF. The DNA of the CDR3 is TGTGCCAGCAGCCGGGAGTCTAACTATGGCTACACCTTC.

The chain joins TRBV6-2 or TRBV6-3 to TRBJ1-1; the D is unclear. The length of the CDR3 is 15 residues. Trimming pared 6 bases from V and 1 base from J, leaving 15 bases between. Germline assignment: CDR1 MNHEY and CDR2 SVGEGT. CDR3 loop: CASSLPLASNTEAFF. The CDR3 DNA follows: TGTGCCAGCAGCCTCCCTTTGGCCTCGAACACTGAAGCTTTCTTT.

The chain recombines TRBV28 with TRBJ2-7; D gene unclear. The CDR3 sequence is 12 residues long. V lost 2 bases and J lost 4, with 6 bases in between. Germline CDR1 reads MDHEN; CDR2 reads SYDVKM. As DNA, the CDR3 is TGTGCCAGCAGTTTACAGAGTTACGAGCAGTACTTC. Amino acid sequence: CASSLQSYEQYF.

The chain couples TRBV15 to TRBJ2-1; TRBD2 is a possible D gene (6 bases). V lost 4 bases and J lost 13, with 23 bases in between. Germline CDR1 LNHNV, CDR2 YYDKDF (reference sequence). CDR3 length: 15 amino acids. CDR3 coding DNA: TGTGCCACCAGCATTTTCCGCGGGGATGGCGGCAGTCAGTTCTTC. This encodes CATSIFRGDGGSQFF. Complete variable domain (other parts from reference TRBV15 and TRBJ2-1): DAMVIQNPRYQVTQFGKPVTLSCSQTLNHNVMYWYQQKSSQAPKLLFHYYDKDFNNEADTPDNFQSRRPNTSFCFLDIRSPGLGDTAMYLCATSIFRGDGGSQFFGPGTRLTVL.

The genes are TRBV7-2 and TRBJ1-4; no definite D call. CDR1 is SGHTA and CDR2 is FQGNSA in the germline V gene. Trimming removed 3 bases at V and 3 bases at J, with 17 bases between. CDR3 length: 17 amino acids. The CDR3 DNA reads TGTGCCAGCAGCTTGGTTTTTTTTGCGGGATCTAATGAAAAACTGTTTTTT. Translation: CASSLVFFAGSNEKLFF.

CDR3 in amino acids: CASSPFSYEQYF. CDR3 coding DNA: TGTGCCAGCTCCCCCTTTTCCTACGAGCAGTACTTC. This chain uses TRBV18 with TRBJ2-7; no clear D gene. CDR1 and CDR2 (germline): KGHSH, LQKENI. With 6 bases removed from V and 1 base from J, the gap between germline ends came to 7 bases. The CDR3 sequence is 12 residues long.

CDR3 sequence reads: CASYSGTANEQFF. In DNA form, the CDR3 reads TGTGCCAGTTATAGTGGGACTGCAAATGAGCAGTTCTTC. The chain has TRBV6-6 and TRBJ2-1; D possibly corresponds to TRBD2 (6 bases). This CDR3 has 13 residues. V was shortened by 9 bases and J by 7 bases, with 16 bases between the two germline ends. Germline CDR1 MNHNY, CDR2 SVGAGI (reference sequence).

The chain couples TRBV6-1 to TRBJ2-7; D is uncertain. The germline V gene has CDR1 MNHNS and CDR2 SASEGT. The V and J ends lost 2 bases and 6 bases respectively, with 14 bases between them. The CDR3 is made up of 14 amino acids. CDR3 loop: CASSECQATCEQYF. The CDR3 nucleotides are TGTGCCAGCAGTGAATGCCAAGCGACCTGCGAGCAGTACTTC.

V is TRBV7-8 and J is TRBJ1-6; D is uncertain. This CDR3 has 15 amino acids. Germline CDR1 SGHVS, CDR2 FQNEAQ. The V gene lost 5 bases and the J gene lost 7 bases, with 15 bases spanning the gap. This CDR3 reads CASSKGYTPNSPLHF. CDR3 DNA: TGTGCCAGCAGCAAAGGGTACACCCCAAATTCACCCCTCCACTTT.

V usage is TRBV10-3 and J usage is TRBJ1-1; D gene uncertain. CDR3 length equals 12 residues. Trimming took 6 bases from V and 5 from J, leaving 10 bases between them. The V gene's germline CDR1 is ENHRY and CDR2 SYGVKD. The DNA of the CDR3 is TGTGCCATCAGGGGAACCGGGACTGAAGCTTTCTTT. Protein: CAIRGTGTEAFF.

The rearrangement links TRBV11-2 to TRBJ1-6, with 9 bases aligning to TRBD1. V lost 1 base to trimming and J lost 7 bases; unmatched junction nucleotides: 8. Germline V gene data show CDR1 as SGHAT and CDR2 as FQNNGV. CDR3 size: 17 residues. The CDR3 sequence is CASSLVGTGRGNSPLHF. CDR3 DNA: TGTGCCAGCAGCTTAGTCGGGACAGGGAGGGGGAATTCACCCCTCCACTTT.

The V gene is TRBV4-1, the J gene TRBJ1-5; possibly TRBD1 for D (6 bases). V lost 3 bases and J 1 base, leaving 10 bases between the germline ends. Germline V gene lookup returns CDR1 MGHRA and CDR2 YSYEKL. The CDR3 has 15 residues. Here the CDR3 reads CASSQTGGSNQPQHF. For the CDR3, the DNA is TGCGCCAGCAGCCAGACAGGCGGGAGCAATCAGCCCCAGCATTTT.

This clone showed up just once. The chain joins TRBV10-3 to TRBJ2-7, with 7 bases lining up with TRBD1. CDR3 length: 13 amino acids. CDR1 and CDR2 (germline): ENHRY, SYGVKD. Trimming took 3 bases from V and 4 from J; bases not matched to a gene: 3. The CDR3 coding sequence is TGTGCCATCAGTGACCCGGACAGGTACGAGCAGTACTTC. As protein: CAISDPDRYEQYF.

V and J are TRBV27 and TRBJ2-6, with 7 bases lining up with TRBD1. Trimming at V came to 0 bases and at J to 0 bases, leaving 5 bases not matched to a gene. This CDR3 comprises 18 residues. CDR1 and CDR2 (germline): MNHEY, SMNVEV (reference sequence). This chain's CDR3 is CASSLSGQAFSGANVLTF. The CDR3 DNA reads TGTGCCAGCAGTTTATCCGGACAGGCTTTCTCTGGGGCCAACGTCCTGACTTTC.

This clone appeared once. This sequence joins TRBV14 and TRBJ2-3; no firm D call. The V gene lost 0 bases and the J gene lost 2 bases, with 12 bases spanning the gap. This CDR3 is built from 16 residues. The germline V gene encodes CDR1 SGHDN and CDR2 FVKESK. CDR3 protein: CASSQDKSPHTDTQYF. The CDR3 coding sequence is TGTGCCAGCAGCCAAGATAAGAGCCCCCACACAGATACGCAGTATTTT.

The gene calls are TRBV3-1 (or the pseudogene TRBV3-2) and TRBJ2-1, with D unresolved. CDR1 is LGHDT and CDR2 is YNNKEL in the germline V gene (reference sequence). The CDR3 totals 18 residues. The V end lost 1 base, the J end lost 1 base, and 17 bases lay between the germline ends. The CDR3 sequence is CASSQAPLGRGSYNEQFF. CDR3 in DNA: TGTGCCAGCAGCCAAGCTCCCTTGGGCCGTGGGTCCTACAATGAGCAGTTCTTC.